Each of the 20 T cell receptor beta chains below was sequenced from the same sample in a study of blood T cell repertoires in COVID-19. TCRdb's copy holds only in-frame clones and misses some; the assay was immunoSEQ multiplex PCR. The sample records 30,000 to 40,000 clones, 85% being singletons. Sequencing input: peripheral blood. These receptors came from a man aged 55 to 70 with active or convalescent COVID-19.

The genes are TRBV7-4 and TRBJ2-2, with TRBD2 matching 9 bases. There are 18 residues in the CDR3. Germline V gives CDR1 SGHVT, CDR2 SQSDAQ. The trim removed 10 bases at V and 2 bases at J, leaving 17 bases unmatched. This chain's CDR3 is CATTLVGSRGGNTGELFF. In nucleotides, the CDR3 is TGTGCCACCACCTTAGTAGGGTCGCGGGGGGGAAACACCGGGGAGCTGTTTTTT. The full variable domain, its missing parts supplied by reference TRBV7-4 and TRBJ2-2, is GAGVSQSPRYKVAKRGRDVALRCDSISGHVTLYWYRQTLGQGSEVLTYSQSDAQRDKSGRPSGRFSAERPERSVSTLKIQRTEQGDSAVYLCATTLVGSRGGNTGELFFGEGSRLTVL.

The chain has TRBV5-6 and TRBJ2-2, with TRBD1 identical over 9 bases. Germline V gene lookup returns CDR1 SGHDT and CDR2 YYEEEE. The J segment lost 5 bases and the V segment lost 4 bases, leaving 9 bases of the junction unmatched. This CDR3 has 16 residues. The CDR3 region is CASSPRQGGITGELFF. The CDR3 nucleotides are TGTGCCAGCAGCCCACGACAGGGGGGGATAACCGGGGAGCTGTTTTTT.

The chain has TRBV4-2 and TRBJ1-4, with D unclear. The V end was cut by 7 bases, the J end by 3 bases, with 18 bases between. The germline V gene encodes CDR1 LGHNA and CDR2 YNFKEQ. This CDR3 has 16 amino acids. The CDR3: CASTANRPAANEKLFF. The CDR3 nucleotides are TGTGCCAGCACCGCTAATAGGCCAGCGGCTAATGAAAAACTGTTTTTT.

The chain recombines TRBV28 with TRBJ1-1; 8 nucleotides agree with TRBD1. The germline CDR1 and CDR2 sequences are MDHEN and SYDVKM. The V and J ends lost 5 bases and 4 bases, in that order; junction bases with no gene match: 12. The CDR3 runs to 16 residues. The chain's CDR3 is CASSTLGQGSGTEAFF. CDR3 coding DNA: TGTGCCAGCAGTACCCTTGGACAGGGTTCGGGCACTGAAGCTTTCTTT.

The chain employs TRBV7-8 and TRBJ1-5, with D perhaps matching TRBD1 (6 bases). V was pared by 1 base and J by 6 bases, with 16 bases between. Per the germline V gene, CDR1 is SGHVS and CDR2 is FQNEAQ. This CDR3 has 16 amino acids. The CDR3 loop is CASSLGNRVGSQPQHF. The CDR3 DNA reads as TGTGCCAGCAGCTTAGGGAACAGGGTGGGCAGTCAGCCCCAGCATTTT. Full variable domain (rest looked up from reference TRBV7-8 and TRBJ1-5): GAGVSQSPRYKVAKRGQDVALRCDPISGHVSLFWYQQALGQGPEFLTYFQNEAQLDKSGLPSDRFFAERPEGSVSTLKIQRTQQEDSAVYLCASSLGNRVGSQPQHFGDGTRLSIL.

This clone was counted only a few times. The CDR3 spells CASSPSRGFEQFF. For the CDR3, the DNA is TGTGCCAGCTCACCATCGCGGGGGTTTGAGCAGTTCTTC. This chain links TRBV18 with TRBJ2-1; 7 nucleotides match TRBD2. This CDR3 comprises 13 residues. V was pared by 2 bases and J by 9 bases, with 4 bases of the junction left unmatched. Germline CDR1 KGHSH, CDR2 LQKENI.

This clone has a handful of counts. V gene TRBV19 combines with J gene TRBJ2-5; maybe TRBD2 (7 bases). V was shortened by 6 bases and J by 5 bases, with 13 bases between the two germline ends. Germline V gene sequence: CDR1 LNHDA, CDR2 SQIVND (reference sequence). This CDR3 has 13 residues. The CDR3 region has the DNA TGTGCCAGTAGAGGGGGGGGCCGGGAGACCCAGTACTTC. Protein sequence: CASRGGGRETQYF.

The chain is built from TRBV10-3 and TRBJ2-7, with 8 bases fitting TRBD1. Germline CDR1 is ENHRY and CDR2 is SYGVKD. The CDR3 consists of 14 residues. The ends lost 8 bases at V and 6 bases at J; junction bases unmatched: 12. The CDR3 region is CAIPEGGQDREQYV. CDR3 coding DNA: TGTGCCATCCCTGAGGGGGGACAGGACCGCGAGCAGTACGTC.

The rearrangement joins TRBV14 to TRBJ2-2; possible D gene TRBD2, 5 bases. The CDR3 contains 15 residues. The V end lost 1 base, the J end lost 6 bases, and 12 bases lay between the germline ends. Germline CDR1 SGHDN, CDR2 FVKESK. The CDR3 reads CASSQVLLGAGELFF. The CDR3 DNA reads as TGTGCCAGCAGCCAAGTTTTACTCGGGGCCGGGGAGCTGTTTTTT.

The chain has TRBV13 and TRBJ1-3; D perhaps matches TRBD1 (5 bases). This CDR3 contains 14 residues. V was trimmed by 3 bases and J by 5 bases, leaving 11 bases between them. Germline values: CDR1 PRHDT, CDR2 FYEKMQ (reference sequence). The CDR3 DNA sequence: TGTGCCAGCAGCTTTGATAGGGGCCGAAACACCATATATTTT. It encodes CASSFDRGRNTIYF.

V is TRBV19 and J is TRBJ1-2; D is unresolved. Germline V gene sequence: CDR1 LNHDA, CDR2 SQIVND (reference sequence). With 6 bases removed from V and 3 bases from J, the gap between germline ends came to 8 bases. CDR3 size: 12 residues. DNA of the CDR3: TGTGCCAGTAGGAGGTCGGACTATGGCTACACCTTC. Translating gives CASRRSDYGYTF.

The chain carries TRBV5-6 and TRBJ2-2; possibly TRBD1 for D (5 bases). Germline V gene sequence: CDR1 SGHDT, CDR2 YYEEEE. V was trimmed by 2 bases and J by 5 bases, leaving 7 bases between them. This CDR3 comprises 13 residues. In DNA form, the CDR3 reads TGTGCCAGCAGCTTCTCAGGGACCGGGGAGCTGTTTTTT. Its protein product is CASSFSGTGELFF.

The genes are TRBV27 and TRBJ1-2, with 8 bases fitting TRBD1. V lost 5 bases, J lost 5 bases, and 4 bases stayed unmatched. Germline V gives CDR1 MNHEY, CDR2 SMNVEV (reference sequence). The CDR3 length is 13 residues. As DNA, the CDR3 is TGTGCCAGCAGTGGACAGGGAGGATATGGCTACACCTTC. It codes for CASSGQGGYGYTF.

The chain couples TRBV10-2 to TRBJ2-1; D uncertain. This CDR3 has 13 amino acids. Trimming cost V 2 bases and J 10 bases, with 12 bases left between them. Germline loops: CDR1 WSHSY, CDR2 SAAADI. The CDR3 DNA follows: TGCGCCAGCAGTGAGGTAGCAATCATGGAGCAGTTCTTC. Translation: CASSEVAIMEQFF.

This clone appeared a single time. CDR3 DNA: TGTGCCAGCTCCCGTAAGCCCGGGGAGCTGTTTTTT. Protein: CASSRKPGELFF. The chain combines TRBV6-5 with TRBJ2-2; unclear D gene. There are 12 residues in the CDR3. The V end lost 8 bases, the J end lost 6 bases, and 10 bases lay between the germline ends. Germline V gene data show CDR1 as MNHEY and CDR2 as SVGAGI.

This clone was picked up one time. V and J are TRBV6-2 or TRBV6-3 and TRBJ1-3; a possible D gene is TRBD1 (5 bases). From germline, CDR1 is MNHEY and CDR2 SVGEGT. The V end was cut by 0 bases, the J end by 3 bases, with 9 bases between. There are 15 residues in the CDR3. The CDR3 DNA reads TGTGCCAGCAGTTACTCGACAGCGATTGGAAACACCATATATTTT. Residues: CASSYSTAIGNTIYF.

The chain employs TRBV20-1 and TRBJ2-2; 14 nucleotides line up with TRBD2. J was trimmed by 4 bases and V by 5 bases; bases with no gene match: 9. CDR1 is DFQATT and CDR2 is SNEGSKA in the germline V gene (reference sequence). The CDR3 is made up of 17 amino acids. CDR3 residues: CSARGLAGGHSTGELFF. The CDR3 nucleotides read TGCAGTGCTCGTGGACTAGCGGGGGGACATAGCACCGGGGAGCTGTTTTTT.

This chain joins TRBV27 and TRBJ2-2; TRBD1 matches 11 bases. The germline V gene encodes CDR1 MNHEY and CDR2 SMNVEV (reference sequence). The CDR3 loop spans 22 amino acids. V gave up 6 bases and J gave up 5 bases; unmatched junction bases: 26. The CDR3 loop reads CASRKWGLMDRGRNWETGELFF. In DNA, the CDR3 is TGTGCCAGCAGAAAGTGGGGTTTGATGGACAGGGGGCGTAATTGGGAGACCGGGGAGCTGTTTTTT.

The chain uses TRBV11-3 and TRBJ2-5; 9 bases align to TRBD2. Trimming at V came to 4 bases and at J to 6 bases, leaving 9 bases not matched to a gene. This CDR3 is 15 amino acids long. Germline CDR1 reads SGHNT; CDR2 reads YENEEA. This chain's CDR3 is CASSSGLAYEKTQYF. CDR3 nucleotides: TGTGCCAGCAGCTCGGGACTAGCTTATGAGAAGACCCAGTACTTC.

The rearrangement joins TRBV7-5 to TRBJ2-7; TRBD2 is the table's D call and was not checked against the DNA. TRBV7-5 is annotated as a pseudogene. The CDR3 is 17 amino acids. CDR3: CVRSLGRSAGGLYEQYV. The CDR3 nucleotides read TGTGTCAGAAGCTTAGGTCGATCGGCGGGGGGGCTATACGAGCAGTACGTC.